This T cell receptor beta chain is drawn from a study of cytomegalovirus exposure and HLA in healthy donors. Whole-study context: Counted in an early data release were tens of millions of unique TCRs from HLA-typed donors. Study results and caveats: Follow-up analysis later connected one missense variant in DCLRE1C with trimming of TCR beta V- and J-genes. The investigators catalogued 160 or so TCR beta chains as cytomegalovirus-associated.

V lost 1 base, J lost 1 base, and 10 bases stayed unmatched. Germline V CDR1 and CDR2: MGHRA, YSYEKL. This CDR3 has 18 residues. The primer mix had 60 Vbeta and 13 Jbeta primers. Authors' analysis steps: Tens of millions of unique TCR beta chains, roughly 11 million of them shared, were counted by a later analysis. The repertoire was sequenced with immunoSEQ multiplex PCR; TCRdb's copy has only in-frame clones and lacks some. V and J calls and clone size are given by that table; D and trimming were obtained from the DNA. The sample holds tens of thousands of clones. In the case of this clone: The antigen is unknown.

This clonotype was obtained from a male donor in good health and CMV-seronegative. The sequenced sample consisted of PBMCs. The V and J genes are TRBV4-1 and TRBJ2-1; 7 bases match TRBD2. The DNA of the CDR3 is TGCGCCAGCAGCCAAGGACTAGCTAGTCTACGTTCCTACAATGAGCAGTTCTTC. As protein: CASSQGLASLRSYNEQFF.